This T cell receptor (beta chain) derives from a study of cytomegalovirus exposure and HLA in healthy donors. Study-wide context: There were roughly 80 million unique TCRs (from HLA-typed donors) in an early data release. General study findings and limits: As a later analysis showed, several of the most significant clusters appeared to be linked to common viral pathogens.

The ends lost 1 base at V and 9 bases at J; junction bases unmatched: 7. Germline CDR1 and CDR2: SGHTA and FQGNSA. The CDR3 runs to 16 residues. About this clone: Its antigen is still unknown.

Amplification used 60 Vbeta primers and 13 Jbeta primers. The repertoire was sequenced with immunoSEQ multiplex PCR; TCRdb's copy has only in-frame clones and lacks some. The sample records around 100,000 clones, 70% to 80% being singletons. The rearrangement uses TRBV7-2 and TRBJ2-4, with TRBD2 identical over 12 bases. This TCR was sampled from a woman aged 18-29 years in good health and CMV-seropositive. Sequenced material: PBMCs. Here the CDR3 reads CASSLVLGGLAGIQYF. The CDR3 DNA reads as TGTGCCAGCAGCTTAGTCCTGGGGGGACTAGCGGGCATTCAGTACTTC.